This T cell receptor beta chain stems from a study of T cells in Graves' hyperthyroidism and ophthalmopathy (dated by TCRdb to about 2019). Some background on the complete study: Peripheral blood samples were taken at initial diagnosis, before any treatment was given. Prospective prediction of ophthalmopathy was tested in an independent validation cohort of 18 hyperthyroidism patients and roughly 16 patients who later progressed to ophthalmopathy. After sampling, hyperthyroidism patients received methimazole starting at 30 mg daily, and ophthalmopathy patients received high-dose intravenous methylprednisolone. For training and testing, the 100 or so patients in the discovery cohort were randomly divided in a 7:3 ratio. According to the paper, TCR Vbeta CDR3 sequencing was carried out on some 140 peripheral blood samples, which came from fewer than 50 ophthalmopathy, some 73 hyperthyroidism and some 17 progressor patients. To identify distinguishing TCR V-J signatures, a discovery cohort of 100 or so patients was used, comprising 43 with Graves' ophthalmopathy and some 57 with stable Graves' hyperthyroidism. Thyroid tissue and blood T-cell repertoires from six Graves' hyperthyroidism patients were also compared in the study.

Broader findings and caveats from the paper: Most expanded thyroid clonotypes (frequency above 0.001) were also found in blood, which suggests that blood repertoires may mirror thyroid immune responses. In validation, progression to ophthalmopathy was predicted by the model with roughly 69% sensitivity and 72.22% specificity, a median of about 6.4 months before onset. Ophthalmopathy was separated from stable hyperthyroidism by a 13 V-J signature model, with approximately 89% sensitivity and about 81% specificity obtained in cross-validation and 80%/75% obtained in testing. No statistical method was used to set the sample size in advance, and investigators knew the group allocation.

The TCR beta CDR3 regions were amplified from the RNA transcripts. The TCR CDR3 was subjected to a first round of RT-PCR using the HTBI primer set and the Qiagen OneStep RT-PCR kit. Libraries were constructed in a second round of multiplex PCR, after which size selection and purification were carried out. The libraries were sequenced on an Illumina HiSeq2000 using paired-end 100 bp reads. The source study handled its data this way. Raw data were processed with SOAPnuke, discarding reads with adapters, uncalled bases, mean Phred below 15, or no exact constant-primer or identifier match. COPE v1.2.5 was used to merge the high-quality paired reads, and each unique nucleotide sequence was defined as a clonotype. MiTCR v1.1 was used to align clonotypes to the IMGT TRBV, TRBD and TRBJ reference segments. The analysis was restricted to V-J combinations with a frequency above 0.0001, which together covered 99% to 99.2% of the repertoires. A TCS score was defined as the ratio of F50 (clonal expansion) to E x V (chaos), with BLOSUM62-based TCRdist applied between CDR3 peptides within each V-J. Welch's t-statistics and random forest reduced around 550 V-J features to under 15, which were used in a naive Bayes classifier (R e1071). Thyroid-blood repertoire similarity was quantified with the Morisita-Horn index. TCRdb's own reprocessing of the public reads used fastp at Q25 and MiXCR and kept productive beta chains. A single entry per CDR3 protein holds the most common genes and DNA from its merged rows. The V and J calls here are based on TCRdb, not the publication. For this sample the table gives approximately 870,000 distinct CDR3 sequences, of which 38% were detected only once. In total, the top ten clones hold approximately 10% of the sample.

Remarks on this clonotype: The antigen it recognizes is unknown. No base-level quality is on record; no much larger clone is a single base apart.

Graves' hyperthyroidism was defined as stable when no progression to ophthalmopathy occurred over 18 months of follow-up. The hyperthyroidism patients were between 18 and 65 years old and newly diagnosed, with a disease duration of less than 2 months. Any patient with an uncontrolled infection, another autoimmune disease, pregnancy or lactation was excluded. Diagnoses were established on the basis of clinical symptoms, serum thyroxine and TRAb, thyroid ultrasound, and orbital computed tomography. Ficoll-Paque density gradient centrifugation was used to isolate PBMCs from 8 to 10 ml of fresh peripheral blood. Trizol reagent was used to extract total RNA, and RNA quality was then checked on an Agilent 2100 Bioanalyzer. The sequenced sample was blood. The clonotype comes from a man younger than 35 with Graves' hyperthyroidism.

CDR3 reads: CAIAGQLGSGELFF. The DNA is as follows: TGTGCCATCGCGGGACAGCTGGGATCCGGGGAGCTGTTTTTT. The chain uses TRBV10-3 and TRBJ2-2; the D gene is perhaps TRBD1, on 7 matching bases. V was cut back by 8 bases and J by 6 bases, leaving a gap of 16 bases between them. The germline V gene provides CDR1 ENHRY and CDR2 SYGVKD. The CDR3 measures 14 amino acids from cysteine to phenylalanine. This entry keeps only the CDR3 DNA: 42 bases, framed from base 1.